The clone carrying this T cell receptor beta chain was detected only a few times. Trimming pared 5 bases from V and 7 bases from J, leaving 15 bases between. The length of the CDR3 is 14 residues. Germline V CDR1 and CDR2: SGHAT, FQNNGV. Repertoires were generated with immunoSEQ multiplex PCR, while TCRdb's copy carries only in-frame clones and drops some. The sample has some 71,000 clones; 85% to 90% are singletons. The data were taken from a study of control samples from healthy donors and cancer patients. What was sequenced was PBMCs. The source of this sequence is a man aged 55 to 69 with lung cancer. The J gene is TRBJ1-5, the V gene TRBV11-2; D is undetermined. DNA for the CDR3: TGTGCCAGCAGCCCCACGTCAAGGGAACAGCCCCAGCATTTT. Its protein product is CASSPTSREQPQHF.